A selection of T cell receptor beta chains follows, all from one sample in a study of T cell responses to AZD1222 COVID-19 vaccine. Clones were sequenced by immunoSEQ multiplex PCR, and TCRdb holds only the in-frame ones, with some missing. In the table there are 150,000 to 160,000 clones, roughly nine tenths of which are singletons. The sample was peripheral blood, taken 28 days after the second AZD1222 dose. These receptors were taken from an adult who received the AZD1222 COVID-19 vaccine. CDR3s include the opening cysteine and the closing phenylalanine or tryptophan. Each record gives: D gene, J gene, V gene, clone size, CDR3 DNA, CDR3 protein. The D gene is left open where the match is weak. Clone size is not always given. Where it is, it says once, few, many or a class for expanded clones.

D: .; J: TRBJ2-7; V: TRBV28; size: .; DNA: TGTGCCAGCAGTTTAGGCCGGATCCCCCTCGAGCAGTACTTC; CDR3: CASSLGRIPLEQYF
D: .; J: TRBJ2-1; V: TRBV18; size: .; DNA: TGTGCCAGCTCACCACGCGGGGATGAGCAGTTCTTC; CDR3: CASSPRGDEQFF
D: .; J: TRBJ2-7; V: TRBV5-6; size: .; DNA: TGTGCCAGCAGCTCAACCGTCTACGAGCAGTACTTC; CDR3: CASSSTVYEQYF
D: .; J: TRBJ2-7; V: TRBV6-5; size: .; DNA: TGTGCCAGCAGTTATTCTGCCGGGACCGGCTACGAGCAGTACTTC; CDR3: CASSYSAGTGYEQYF
D: .; J: TRBJ2-6; V: TRBV3-1/TRBV3-2; size: once; DNA: TGTGCCAGCAGCCCCTCGCGCTCTGGGGCCAACGTCCTGACTTTC; CDR3: CASSPSRSGANVLTF
D: TRBD1; J: TRBJ1-5; V: TRBV6-5; size: .; DNA: TGTGCCAGCAGGGTGGGACAGGCCCAGCCCCAGCATTTT; CDR3: CASRVGQAQPQHF
D: TRBD2; J: TRBJ2-7; V: TRBV5-1; size: .; DNA: TGCGCCAGCAGCTCGGGACTATTTGGGGAGGAGGAGCAGTACTTC; CDR3: CASSSGLFGEEEQYF
D: .; J: TRBJ1-4; V: TRBV27; size: .; DNA: TGTGCCAGCAGCGGAGTAGGGAAACCAAGCGAAAAACTGTTTTTT; CDR3: CASSGVGKPSEKLFF
D: .; J: TRBJ1-5; V: TRBV21-1; size: .; DNA: TGTGCCAGCAGCAAAACAGGGGGTCCTTATAGCAATCAGCCCCAGCATTTT; CDR3: CASSKTGGPYSNQPQHF
D: .; J: TRBJ1-1; V: TRBV24-1; size: .; DNA: TGTGCCACCAGAGCGGAGAGGAACACTGAAGCTTTCTTT; CDR3: CATRAERNTEAFF
D: .; J: TRBJ2-1; V: TRBV15; size: .; DNA: TGTGCCACCAGCAGAGGTGGTCGTTCCTACAATGAGCAGTTCTTC; CDR3: CATSRGGRSYNEQFF
D: .; J: TRBJ1-1; V: TRBV4-2; size: .; DNA: TGTGCCAGCAGCCAAGATACCAGGGGTGCTGAAGCTTTCTTT; CDR3: CASSQDTRGAEAFF
D: .; J: TRBJ2-3; V: TRBV2; size: .; DNA: TGTGCCAGCACCGAATCAGATACGCAGTATTTT; CDR3: CASTESDTQYF
D: .; J: TRBJ1-6; V: TRBV7-9; size: .; DNA: TGTGCCAGCAGCGTGCACAGGAACGATTCACCCCTCCACTTT; CDR3: CASSVHRNDSPLHF